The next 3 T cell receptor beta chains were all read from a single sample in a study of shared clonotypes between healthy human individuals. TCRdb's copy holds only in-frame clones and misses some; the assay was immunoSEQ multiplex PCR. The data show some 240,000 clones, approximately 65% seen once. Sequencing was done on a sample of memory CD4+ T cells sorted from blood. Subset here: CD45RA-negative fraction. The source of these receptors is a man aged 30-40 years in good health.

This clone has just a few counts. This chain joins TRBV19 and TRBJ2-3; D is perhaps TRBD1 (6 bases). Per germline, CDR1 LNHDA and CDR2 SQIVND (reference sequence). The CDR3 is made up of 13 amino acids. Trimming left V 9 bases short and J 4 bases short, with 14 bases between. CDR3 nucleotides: TGTGCCAGCGGTTCAGGGGCTGCAGATACGCAGTATTTT. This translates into CASGSGAADTQYF.

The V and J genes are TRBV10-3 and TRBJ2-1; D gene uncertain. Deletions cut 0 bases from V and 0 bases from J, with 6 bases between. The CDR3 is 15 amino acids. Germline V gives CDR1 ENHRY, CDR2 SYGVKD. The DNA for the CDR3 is TGTGCCATCAGTGAGTCTAAAGGCTCCTACAATGAGCAGTTCTTC. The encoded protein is CAISESKGSYNEQFF.

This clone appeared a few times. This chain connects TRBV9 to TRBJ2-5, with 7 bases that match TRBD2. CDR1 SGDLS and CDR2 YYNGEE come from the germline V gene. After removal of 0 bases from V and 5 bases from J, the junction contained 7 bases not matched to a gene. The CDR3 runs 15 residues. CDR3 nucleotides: TGTGCCAGCAGCGTAGGGCGGGAGTGGGCCGAGACCCAGTACTTC. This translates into CASSVGREWAETQYF. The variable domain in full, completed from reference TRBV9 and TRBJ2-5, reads DSGVTQTPKHLITATGQRVTLRCSPRSGDLSVYWYQQSLDQGLQFLIQYYNGEERAKGNILERFSAQQFPDLHSELNLSSLELGDSALYFCASSVGREWAETQYFGPGTRLLVL.